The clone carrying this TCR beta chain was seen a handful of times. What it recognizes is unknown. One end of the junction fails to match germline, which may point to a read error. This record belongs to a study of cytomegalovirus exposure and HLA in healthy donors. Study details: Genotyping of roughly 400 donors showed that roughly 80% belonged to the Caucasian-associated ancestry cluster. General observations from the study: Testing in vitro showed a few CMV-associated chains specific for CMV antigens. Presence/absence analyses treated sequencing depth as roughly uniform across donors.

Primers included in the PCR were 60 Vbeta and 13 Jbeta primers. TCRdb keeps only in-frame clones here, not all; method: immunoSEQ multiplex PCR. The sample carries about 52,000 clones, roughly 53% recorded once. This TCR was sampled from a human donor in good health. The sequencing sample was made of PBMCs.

DNA for the CDR3: TGTTCCAGCAGCTCTCACCAGGGGGACAGCACCTACGAGCAGTACTTC. It encodes CSSSSHQGDSTYEQYF. The chain employs TRBV7-9 and TRBJ2-7; TRBD1 matches 7 bases. Germline V CDR1 and CDR2: SEHNR, FQNEAQ (reference sequence). The CDR3 has 16 residues.